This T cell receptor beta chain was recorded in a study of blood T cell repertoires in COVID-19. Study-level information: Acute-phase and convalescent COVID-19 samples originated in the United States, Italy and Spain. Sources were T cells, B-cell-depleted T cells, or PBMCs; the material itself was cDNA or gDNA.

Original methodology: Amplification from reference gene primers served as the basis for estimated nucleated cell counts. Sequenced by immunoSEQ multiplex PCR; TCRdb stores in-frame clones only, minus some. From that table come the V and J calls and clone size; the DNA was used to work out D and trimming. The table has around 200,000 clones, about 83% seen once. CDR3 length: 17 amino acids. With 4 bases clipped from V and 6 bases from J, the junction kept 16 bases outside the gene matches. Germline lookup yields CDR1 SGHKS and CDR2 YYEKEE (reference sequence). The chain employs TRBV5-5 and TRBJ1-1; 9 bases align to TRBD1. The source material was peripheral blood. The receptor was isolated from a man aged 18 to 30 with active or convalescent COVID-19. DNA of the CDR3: TGTGCCAGCAGCCGAAACCCGGGACAGGGAGGAATAGCTGAAGCTTTCTTT. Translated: CASSRNPGQGGIAEAFF.